This TCR beta chain stems from a study of T-cell reconstitution after alpha-beta-depleted transplantation in children. This clonotype was counted at least ten times. Its specificity is unknown. Study results and limitations: By about two months after transplant, alpha-beta T cells reportedly arose from several hundred graft clones that had expanded.

Unique molecular identifiers were incorporated when the TCRbeta library was constructed. TCRdb used MiXCR to reprocess the PCR reads, holding one entry per CDR3 protein. The repertoire consists of 300,000 to 400,000 distinct CDR3 sequences, with under 20% occurring once and the leading ten covering around two fifths. The germline CDR1 and CDR2 sequences are SQVTM and ANQGSEA. CDR3 length: 18 amino acids. Trimming removed 0 bases from V and 6 bases from J; junction bases left unmatched: 14. This sample comprised PBMCs, mostly from graft donor cells, obtained 360 days after TCRalphabeta/CD19-depleted stem cell transplant. This rearrangement joins TRBV29-1 to TRBJ2-3; 11 bases map to TRBD2. The receptor was isolated from a male patient under 10 years old who had a stem cell transplant for acute lymphoblastic leukemia, so the T cells may come from the graft donor. The CDR3 coding sequence is TGCAGCGTTGAAGAAGGGGAACTAGCGGGAGTGTCGGCGGATACGCAGTATTTT. It specifies CSVEEGELAGVSADTQYF.